These T cell receptor beta chains were read from a single sample in a study of shared clonotypes between healthy human individuals. TCRdb's copy holds only in-frame clones and misses some; the assay was immunoSEQ multiplex PCR. In the table there are around 1.9 million clones, under 95% of which are singletons. Sample: naive CD8+ T cells from PBMCs. The receptors here all came from a man between 18 and 29 years old in good health. Some clones in this sample may be carry-over from other donors' samples. Each CDR3 is given with its conserved first and last residue. A D gene is named only where the DNA matches it firmly.

v_gene: TRBV7-9
j_gene: TRBJ2-7
d_gene: .
CDR3aa: CASSSLVRESKGEQYF
CDR3nt: TGTGCCAGCAGCTCCCTCGTTCGGGAAAGCAAGGGCGAGCAGTACTTC

v_gene: TRBV2
j_gene: TRBJ1-1
d_gene: TRBD1
CDR3aa: CASRPGQTLNTEAFF
CDR3nt: TGTGCCAGCAGGCCGGGACAGACCTTGAACACTGAAGCTTTCTTT

v_gene: TRBV28
j_gene: TRBJ2-7
d_gene: TRBD2
CDR3aa: CASSLPLSGRGYEQYF
CDR3nt: TGTGCCAGCAGTTTACCCCTTAGCGGGAGGGGGTACGAGCAGTACTTC

v_gene: TRBV6-4
j_gene: TRBJ2-1
d_gene: TRBD2
CDR3aa: CASSDSAGGPYNEQFF
CDR3nt: TGTGCCAGCAGTGACTCAGCGGGAGGCCCCTACAATGAGCAGTTCTTC

v_gene: TRBV7-9
j_gene: TRBJ2-5
d_gene: TRBD2
CDR3aa: CASSLVGGGTETQYF
CDR3nt: TGTGCCAGCAGCTTAGTTGGCGGGGGAACAGAGACCCAGTACTTC

v_gene: TRBV5-1
j_gene: TRBJ2-3
d_gene: TRBD2
CDR3aa: CASSGTSVFTDTQYF
CDR3nt: TGCGCCAGCAGTGGGACTAGCGTTTTCACAGATACGCAGTATTTT

v_gene: TRBV4-1
j_gene: TRBJ2-2
d_gene: .
CDR3aa: CASSQDRAGELFF
CDR3nt: TGCGCCAGCAGCCAAGATCGCGCCGGGGAGCTGTTTTTT

v_gene: TRBV9
j_gene: TRBJ1-2
d_gene: TRBD1
CDR3aa: CASSPGDRGGYGYTF
CDR3nt: TGTGCCAGCAGCCCAGGGGACAGGGGAGGCTATGGCTACACCTTC

v_gene: TRBV15
j_gene: TRBJ2-7
d_gene: TRBD1
CDR3aa: CATSRETGYSYEQYF
CDR3nt: TGTGCCACCAGCAGAGAGACAGGGTACTCCTACGAGCAGTACTTC

v_gene: TRBV7-9
j_gene: TRBJ2-7
d_gene: TRBD1
CDR3aa: CASSRRDRSYEQYF
CDR3nt: TGTGCCAGCAGCCGCCGGGACAGGTCCTACGAGCAGTACTTC